A selection of T cell receptor beta chains follows, all from one sample in a study of response to subunit inactivated influenza vaccine. TCRdb fed the RT-PCR reads into MiXCR, producing one record per CDR3 protein. Counted here are approximately 520,000 distinct CDR3 sequences, approximately 15% occurring once; the ten biggest clones make up less than 4%. The source material was CD4+ T cells sorted from PBMCs, sampled roughly 24 months after vaccination. The source is a man aged 50-75 years who received an inactivated influenza vaccine. Both conserved end residues are part of each CDR3. The D gene is left open where the match is weak. A row's size may be missing; if present it is once, few, many or a size class.

TRBJ2-2 TRBD2 TRBV20-1 . TGCAGTGCTGTACTAGCGCCTCCGAACACCGGGGAGCTGTTTTTT CSAVLAPPNTGELFF
TRBJ2-1 TRBD2 TRBV5-1 . TGCGCCAGCAGCTTTTATAAGGGAACAGCGGGGAATGAGCAGTTCTTC CASSFYKGTAGNEQFF
TRBJ2-7 . TRBV11-2 . TGTGCCAGCAGCCCCGTGAGAGGGTTAGAGCAGTACTTC CASSPVRGLEQYF
TRBJ1-5 . TRBV29-1 . TGCAGCGTTGGGGCAGGGGATCAGCCCCAGCATTTT CSVGAGDQPQHF
TRBJ2-3 . TRBV5-1 . TGCGCCAGCAGCTCCGGCCTTCGGGACACAGATACGCAGTATTTT CASSSGLRDTDTQYF
TRBJ2-5 . TRBV28 . TGTGCCAGCAGTTCCATAACTAAGGAGACCCAGTACTTC CASSSITKETQYF
TRBJ1-3 . TRBV20-1 few TGCAGTGCTAGAGATCTCCAGGGAGTCTCCATATATTTT CSARDLQGVSIYF
TRBJ2-1 . TRBV11-2 few TGTGCCAGCAGCGTAAGCCCCGGAGATGAGCAGTTCTTC CASSVSPGDEQFF
TRBJ1-1 . TRBV25-1 . TGTGCCAGCAGTGATCGGAGTGCGGGGAACACTGAAGCTTTCTTT CASSDRSAGNTEAFF
TRBJ1-4 . TRBV12-3/TRBV12-4 many TGTGCCAGCAGCCCTCAGGGGAGGTTAAGCGGAAAACTGTTTTTT CASSPQGRLSGKLFF
TRBJ1-2 TRBD1 TRBV7-9 few TGTGCCAGCAGCCCGACGACAGGGAATGGCTACACCTTC CASSPTTGNGYTF
TRBJ2-5 TRBD2 TRBV7-9 . TGTGCCAGCAGCATTCGACTAGCGGGGCAAGAGACCCAGTACTTC CASSIRLAGQETQYF
TRBJ2-1 . TRBV9 . TGTGCCAGCAGCGTAGGGCTGAATGAGCAGTTCTTC CASSVGLNEQFF
TRBJ2-5 . TRBV3-1 few TGTGCCAGCAGCGGGACATCTAAAAAGACCCAGTACTTC CASSGTSKKTQYF
TRBJ2-2 TRBD1 TRBV5-1 . TGCGCCAGCAGCCCCGACAGGGGACTCGGGGAGCTGTTTTTT CASSPDRGLGELFF
TRBJ2-1 TRBD1 TRBV5-1 few TGCGCCAGCAGCCGAGGGGCGACAGGGTCAGATGAGCAGTTCTTC CASSRGATGSDEQFF
TRBJ2-1 TRBD1 TRBV29-1 few TGCAGCGTTGAAGGGGCAGGGGGCAATGAGCAGTTCTTC CSVEGAGGNEQFF
TRBJ1-5 TRBD1 TRBV6-1 . TGTGCCAGCGGACAGGTTCGCAATCAGCCCCAGCATTTT CASGQVRNQPQHF
TRBJ1-6 . TRBV20-1 . TGCAGTGCTAGAGTTCAGATAGATAATTCACCCCTCCACTTT CSARVQIDNSPLHF
TRBJ1-6 . TRBV27 few TGTGCCAGCAGTTCCAGGGTGTGGGTTTCACCCCTCCACTTT CASSSRVWVSPLHF
TRBJ2-7 TRBD2 TRBV20-1 . TGCAGTGCTAGAGGGACCGGGACTAGCGGCTACGAGCAGTACTTC CSARGTGTSGYEQYF
TRBJ2-5 . TRBV7-2 . TGTGCCAGCAGCCCCGGCGAGCGGGAGACCCAGTACTTC CASSPGERETQYF
TRBJ2-2 TRBD1 TRBV6-5 . TGTGCCAGCAGCTATACAGGGGGCTTAGACACCGGGGAGCTGTTTTTT CASSYTGGLDTGELFF
TRBJ1-2 . TRBV29-1 few TGCAGCGTTGATAGCAGGGTTTATGGCTACACCTTC CSVDSRVYGYTF
TRBJ1-3 . TRBV6-1 . TGTGCCAGCAGTGCCCCCGGGACAAAAGGAAACACCATATATTTT CASSAPGTKGNTIYF
TRBJ2-2 TRBD2 TRBV29-1 many TGCAGTGGGACTAGCGGTTCAACCGGGGAGCTGTTTTTT CSGTSGSTGELFF
TRBJ2-3 . TRBV12-3/TRBV12-4 many TGTGCCAGCAGTTTAGCGAGAGAGATCGATACGCAGTATTTT CASSLAREIDTQYF
TRBJ1-6 . TRBV12-3/TRBV12-4 . TGTGCCAGCTCTAAGGGTTACAGTTCACCCCTCCACTTT CASSKGYSSPLHF
TRBJ1-2 TRBD1 TRBV5-1 . TGCGCCAGCAGCTCTGGGGACAGGCGGATGGAGGGCTACACCTTC CASSSGDRRMEGYTF
TRBJ2-1 TRBD2 TRBV4-3 . TGCGCCAGCAGCCAGGCTAGCGGGAGGGCCTACAATGAGCAGTTCTTC CASSQASGRAYNEQFF
TRBJ2-7 . TRBV5-1 . TGCGCCAGCAGCTTGATAGGGGACGAGCAGTACTTC CASSLIGDEQYF
TRBJ1-2 TRBD1 TRBV6-5 many TGTGCCAGCAGTTACCTGCCCGGGGTAGGGGGCTTCTACTATGGCTACACCTTC CASSYLPGVGGFYYGYTF
TRBJ2-3 TRBD2 TRBV4-1 few TGCGCCAGCAGCCAAGAGGGAGGACTAGTCACAGATACGCAGTATTTT CASSQEGGLVTDTQYF
TRBJ1-1 . TRBV20-1 . TGCAGTGCTAGAGACTTCGGGCGTTACACTGAAGCTTTCTTT CSARDFGRYTEAFF
TRBJ1-4 TRBD1 TRBV12-3/TRBV12-4 . TGTGCCAGCAGTTTTAGGGACAGGGGATTTGAAAAACTGTTTTTT CASSFRDRGFEKLFF
TRBJ1-4 . TRBV10-3 . TGTGCCATCAGCGAAACAGGGTCAACTAATGAAAAACTGTTTTTT CAISETGSTNEKLFF
TRBJ2-3 . TRBV12-3/TRBV12-4 many TGTGCCAGCAGGGGACTCGTCACAGATACGCAGTATTTT CASRGLVTDTQYF
TRBJ1-1 . TRBV15 . TGTGCCACCAGCAAAGAGGGGTGGGTCACTGAAGCTTTCTTT CATSKEGWVTEAFF
TRBJ2-3 . TRBV6-6 few TGTGCCAGCAAAGTGGGCACAGATACGCAGTATTTT CASKVGTDTQYF
TRBJ1-2 . TRBV7-2 many TGTGCCAGCAGCTTAGCGTCGGGAGACCTCTATGGCTACACCTTC CASSLASGDLYGYTF
TRBJ2-1 . TRBV20-1 . TGCAGTGCTAGTAGCGCGATAGACTACAATGAGCAGTTCTTC CSASSAIDYNEQFF
TRBJ2-7 . TRBV12-3/TRBV12-4 many TGTGCCAGCAGTTTAGGACAGCCAAAGCAGTACTTC CASSLGQPKQYF
TRBJ1-5 . TRBV12-3/TRBV12-4 many TGTGCCAGCTCGGGGACAAGAAATCAGCCCCAGCATTTT CASSGTRNQPQHF
TRBJ1-1 . TRBV30 . TGTGCCTGGAATAGACAGCTGAACACTGAAGTTTTCTTT CAWNRQLNTEVFF
TRBJ2-3 TRBD2 TRBV20-1 . TGCAGTGCTACTAAAACCGGACTAGCGGGACTCACAGATACGCAGTATTTT CSATKTGLAGLTDTQYF
TRBJ2-3 TRBD2 TRBV7-8 few TGTGCCAGCAGCCTGAGCGGGACTCACACAGATACGCAGTATTTT CASSLSGTHTDTQYF
TRBJ2-7 TRBD2 TRBV20-1 few TGCAGTGCAAGGACTAGCGTCCACGAGCAGTACTTC CSARTSVHEQYF
TRBJ2-3 . TRBV10-3 . TGTGCCACCGGGGCGGGAAGCACAGATACGCAGTATTTT CATGAGSTDTQYF
TRBJ2-4 . TRBV5-1 few TGCGCCAGCAGCTTTGGAGGAACCAAAAACATTCAGTACTTC CASSFGGTKNIQYF
TRBJ2-1 . TRBV4-3 . TGCGCCAGCAGCCAAGAAAGAGGCAGTAACAATGAGCAGTTCTTC CASSQERGSNNEQFF
TRBJ2-7 . TRBV10-3 . TGTGCCATCAGTGAATCCGGGGGACGGAGGGAGCAGTACTTC CAISESGGRREQYF
TRBJ2-7 . TRBV5-1 few TGCGCCAGCACCGGCGGTACAGGCTACTACGAGCAGTACTTC CASTGGTGYYEQYF
TRBJ1-5 . TRBV20-1 . TGCAGTGCTAGAACGGGACCGCCGAATCAGCCCCAGCATTTT CSARTGPPNQPQHF
TRBJ2-3 . TRBV21-1 . TGTGCCAGCAGCAAGTCCGGGACTAGCGGGGAGGCAGATACGCAGTATTTT CASSKSGTSGEADTQYF
TRBJ2-7 . TRBV20-1 . TGCAGTGCTAGAGCCCCAAGGCTCCGCGATGATCCCTACGAGCAGTACTTC CSARAPRLRDDPYEQYF
TRBJ2-2 TRBD2 TRBV5-5 many TGTGCCAGCAGATCACTAGCGGCCGGGGAGCTGTTTTTT CASRSLAAGELFF
TRBJ2-4 . TRBV5-5 . TGTGCCAGCAGCTTGGAGGAGGGAGGAAACATTCAGTACTTC CASSLEEGGNIQYF